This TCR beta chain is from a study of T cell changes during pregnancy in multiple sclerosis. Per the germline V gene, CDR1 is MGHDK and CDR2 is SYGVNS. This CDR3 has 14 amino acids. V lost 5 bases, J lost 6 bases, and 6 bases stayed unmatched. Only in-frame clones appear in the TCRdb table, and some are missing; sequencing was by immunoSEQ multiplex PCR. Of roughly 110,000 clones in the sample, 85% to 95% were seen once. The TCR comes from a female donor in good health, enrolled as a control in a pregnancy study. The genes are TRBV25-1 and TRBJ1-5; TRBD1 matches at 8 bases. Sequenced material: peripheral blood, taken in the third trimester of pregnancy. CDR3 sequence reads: CASSRQGSSQPQHF. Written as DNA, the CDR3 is TGTGCCAGCAGTCGACAGGGGAGTAGTCAGCCCCAGCATTTT.